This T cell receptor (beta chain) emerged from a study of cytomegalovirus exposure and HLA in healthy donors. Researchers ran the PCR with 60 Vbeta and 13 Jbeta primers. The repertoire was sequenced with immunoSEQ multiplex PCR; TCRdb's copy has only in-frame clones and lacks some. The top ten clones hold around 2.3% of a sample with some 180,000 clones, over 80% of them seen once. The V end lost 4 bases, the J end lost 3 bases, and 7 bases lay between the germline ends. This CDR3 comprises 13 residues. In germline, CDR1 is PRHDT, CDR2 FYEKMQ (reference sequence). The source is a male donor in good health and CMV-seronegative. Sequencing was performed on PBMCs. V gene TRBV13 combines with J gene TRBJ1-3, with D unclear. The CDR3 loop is CASSSFGGNTIYF. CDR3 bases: TGTGCCAGCAGCTCTTTCGGTGGAAACACCATATATTTT. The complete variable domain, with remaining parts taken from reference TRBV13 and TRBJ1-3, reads AAGVIQSPRHLIKEKRETATLKCYPIPRHDTVYWYQQGPGQDPQFLISFYEKMQSDKGSIPDRFSAQQFSDYHSELNMSSLELGDSALYFCASSSFGGNTIYFGEGSWLTVV.